This T cell receptor (beta chain) was sequenced during a study of blood T cells in healthy people across ages. Study-level results: In the absence of known donor CMV status, changes in expanded clonotypes were possibly confounded. Diversity estimates from one million T cells were considered underestimates.

Each donor had approximately 10 milliliters of peripheral blood drawn. The germline gives CDR1 SQVTM, CDR2 ANQGSEA. Trimming removed 3 bases from V and 4 bases from J, with 7 bases in between. CDR3 size: 12 residues. In the case of this clonotype: Its specificity is not known.

Primers used in a second PCR of about 7 to 12 cycles were a sample-barcoded 5' primer and a J-beta primer mix. Each CDR3 protein is one row after TCRdb ran MiXCR on the 5' RACE reads. The table shows more than 800,000 distinct CDR3 sequences, with around 26% occurring only once. The chain has TRBV29-1 and TRBJ2-1, with D possibly TRBD1 on 5 matching bases. The sequenced sample consisted of blood. The clonotype was recovered from a woman aged 80 or over in good health. The CDR3 loop reads CSVDQGYNEQFF. CDR3 sequence (DNA): TGCAGCGTTGATCAGGGATACAATGAGCAGTTCTTC.